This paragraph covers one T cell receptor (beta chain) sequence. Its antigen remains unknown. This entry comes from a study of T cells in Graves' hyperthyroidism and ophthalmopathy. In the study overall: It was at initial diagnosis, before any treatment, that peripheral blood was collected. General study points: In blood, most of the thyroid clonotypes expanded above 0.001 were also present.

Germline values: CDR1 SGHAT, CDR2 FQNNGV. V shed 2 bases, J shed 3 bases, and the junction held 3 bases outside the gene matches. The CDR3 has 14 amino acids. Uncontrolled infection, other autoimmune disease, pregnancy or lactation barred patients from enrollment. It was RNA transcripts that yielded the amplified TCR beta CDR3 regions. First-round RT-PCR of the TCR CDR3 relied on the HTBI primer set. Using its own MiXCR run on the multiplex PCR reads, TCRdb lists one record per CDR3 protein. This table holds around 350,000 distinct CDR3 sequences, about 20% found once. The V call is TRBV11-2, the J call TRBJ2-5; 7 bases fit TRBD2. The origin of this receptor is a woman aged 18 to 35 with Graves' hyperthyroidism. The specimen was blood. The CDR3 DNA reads TGTGCCAGCAGCTTATACGGGGGGAAAGAGACCCAGTACTTC. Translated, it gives CASSLYGGKETQYF.